The rows below give T cell receptor beta chains drawn from one sample of a study of cytomegalovirus exposure and HLA in healthy donors. Method: immunoSEQ multiplex PCR; TCRdb's copy keeps in-frame clones and lacks some. This sample has 55,000 to 75,000 clones; 70% to 85% occur once, and the top ten carry about 10%. Sequencing was carried out using PBMCs. The source of these receptors is a human donor in good health. Each CDR3 is given with its conserved first and last residue. D genes are given only for firm matches. Some rows mark clone size as missing; the rest say once, few, many or name a class of expanded clone.

TRBV5-1	.	TRBJ1-4	.	TGCGCCAGCAGCTTCACCCCGGCGGAAGAAAAACTGTTTTTT	CASSFTPAEEKLFF
TRBV7-9	.	TRBJ1-3	.	TGTGCCAGCAGCTTAGGGGCAGCTGGAAACACCATATATTTT	CASSLGAAGNTIYF
TRBV5-1	.	TRBJ1-6	.	TGCGCCAGCAGCTTGGAGGGGGGGCAGGGGAGATCACCCCTCCACTTT	CASSLEGGQGRSPLHF
TRBV7-6	.	TRBJ1-5	TRBD1	TGTGCCAGCAGCCGGGACAGGGGGGGCAATCAGCCCCAGAATTTT	CASSRDRGGNQPQNF
TRBV6-1	.	TRBJ1-5	.	TGTGCCAGCAGTGAAAGGGGGAGAGGGGTAAGCAATCAGCCCCAGCATTTT	CASSERGRGVSNQPQHF
TRBV5-1	.	TRBJ2-7	.	TGCGCCAGCAGCTTGAACAGCCCATACGAGCAGTACTTC	CASSLNSPYEQYF
TRBV27	.	TRBJ1-5	.	TGTGCCAGCAGTCTACAGGGAAATCAGCCCCAGCATTTT	CASSLQGNQPQHF
TRBV27	.	TRBJ2-3	.	TGTGCCAGCAGTTTATTGGGCGATACGCAGTATTTT	CASSLLGDTQYF
TRBV25-1	few	TRBJ1-5	.	TGTGCCAGCAGTGAATCCAGAAAAGATGGTAGCAATCAGCCCCAGCATTTT	CASSESRKDGSNQPQHF
TRBV5-1	.	TRBJ2-1	.	TGCGCCAGCAGCTTGGGACGGGAATACAATGAGCAGTTCTTC	CASSLGREYNEQFF
TRBV7-3	.	TRBJ1-1	.	TGTGCCAGCAGCCTGACGGGGTTGAACACTGAAGCTTTCTTT	CASSLTGLNTEAFF
TRBV29-1	.	TRBJ1-1	.	TGCAGCGTTGAAGAAGTAAAGGGGCTGAACACTGAAGCTTTCTTT	CSVEEVKGLNTEAFF
TRBV29-1	.	TRBJ2-1	TRBD1	TGCAGCGTGACAGGGTTTTACGACAATGAGCAGTTCTTC	CSVTGFYDNEQFF
TRBV10-3	.	TRBJ2-3	TRBD2	TGTGCCATCAGTGACCCGGCGGGACTAGCGGGAGTTCGGGCCCCAGATACGCAGTATTTT	CAISDPAGLAGVRAPDTQYF
TRBV5-1	.	TRBJ2-2	.	TGCGCCATCCTTTTAGTCGGGGAGCTGTTTTTT	CAILLVGELFF
TRBV10-2	.	TRBJ2-5	TRBD2	TGCGCCAGCAGTGGATCAATAGCGGGAGAATGGTTAGGGGAGACCCAGTACTTC	CASSGSIAGEWLGETQYF
TRBV5-1	.	TRBJ2-7	.	TGCGCCAGCAGCGCGGGACAGAATAACGAGCAGTACTTC	CASSAGQNNEQYF
TRBV10-3	.	TRBJ1-5	.	TGTGCCATCAGTGAGACCGTTCAGAGCAATCAGCCCCAGCATTTT	CAISETVQSNQPQHF
TRBV30	few	TRBJ1-5	.	TGTGCCTGGAGTGTAGGGGGGGGCAATCAGCCCCAGCATTTT	CAWSVGGGNQPQHF
TRBV6-6	.	TRBJ1-5	.	TGTGCCAGCAGTGGCACAGGGATACAGCCCCAGCATTTT	CASSGTGIQPQHF
TRBV28	once	TRBJ1-6	.	TGTGCCAGCAGTTTCTCCAGGGGTAATTCACCCCTCCACTTT	CASSFSRGNSPLHF
TRBV25-1	.	TRBJ1-2	TRBD1	TGTGCCAGCAGTGAACTAGGACAGGGAGGCATCTATGGCTACACCTTC	CASSELGQGGIYGYTF
TRBV6-1	.	TRBJ1-6	.	TGTGCCAGCAGTGCTAACTCCTATAATTCACCCCTCCACTTT	CASSANSYNSPLHF
TRBV6-5	.	TRBJ2-1	.	TGTGCCAGCAGTTACACCACATACAATGAGCAGTTCTTC	CASSYTTYNEQFF
TRBV7-9	.	TRBJ2-5	TRBD2	TGTGCCAGCAGCTTAAAGGGGAGGGAGGAGACCCAGTACTTC	CASSLKGREETQYF
TRBV4-2	few	TRBJ2-7	.	TGTGCCAGCAGCCAAGGTAAAGAGCAGTACTTC	CASSQGKEQYF
TRBV13	.	TRBJ2-1	TRBD2	TGTGCCAGCAGCTTATCGGTAGGCGGGAGATCTAATGAGCAGTTCTTC	CASSLSVGGRSNEQFF
TRBV6-6	few	TRBJ1-2	TRBD1	TGTGCCAGCAGGGGGGACAGGGTCAACTATGGCTACACCTTC	CASRGDRVNYGYTF
TRBV27	few	TRBJ2-7	.	TGTGCCAGCAGAGCGACTGACCTCTACGAGCAGTACTTC	CASRATDLYEQYF
TRBV6-5	medium-sized	TRBJ2-2	TRBD2	TGTGCCAGCAGTTCTCGGGGGGAAGACACCGGGGAGCTGTTTTTT	CASSSRGEDTGELFF
TRBV7-9	.	TRBJ2-5	.	TGTGCCAGCAGCTTACAGTACCAAGAGACCCAGTACTTC	CASSLQYQETQYF
TRBV6-4	.	TRBJ2-7	TRBD1	TGTGCCAGCAGTAAAGGACAGGGTGGGGCCTACGAGCAGTACTTC	CASSKGQGGAYEQYF
TRBV15	.	TRBJ2-7	.	TGTGCCACCAGCAGAGGAGGCTCTCGCTACGAGCAGTACTTC	CATSRGGSRYEQYF
TRBV7-9	.	TRBJ1-1	.	TGTGCCAGCAGCTTTTACAGCCTGAACACTGAAGCTTTCTTT	CASSFYSLNTEAFF
TRBV29-1	.	TRBJ2-7	.	TGCAGCGCCCGGACTACCTACGAGCAGTACTTC	CSARTTYEQYF
TRBV19	.	TRBJ2-7	.	TGTGCCAGTAGTATAGGAACCGGGACATTCTACGAGCAGTACTTC	CASSIGTGTFYEQYF
TRBV6-4	.	TRBJ1-2	.	TGTGCCAGCCTAAGGGCGGGGAGCGGCTATGGCTACACCTTC	CASLRAGSGYGYTF
TRBV6-6	.	TRBJ2-7	.	TGTGCCAGCAGTTACGACAAGCTCGAGCAGTACTTC	CASSYDKLEQYF
TRBV25-1	.	TRBJ2-3	TRBD2	TGTGCCAGCAGTAGAGTGGACGGGAGGGGGGCAGATACGCAGTATTTT	CASSRVDGRGADTQYF
TRBV27	.	TRBJ2-7	.	TGTGCCAGCACCTTAAGACCGGGCTACGAGCAGTACTTC	CASTLRPGYEQYF
TRBV7-3	few	TRBJ2-1	.	TGTGCCAGCAGCTTACGAGGTGGGAGTATCGACAATGAGCAGTTCTTC	CASSLRGGSIDNEQFF
TRBV10-1	.	TRBJ2-3	TRBD2	TGCGCCAGTGGGACTAGCGGGAGCACAGATACGCAGTATTTT	CASGTSGSTDTQYF
TRBV5-1	.	TRBJ2-7	TRBD2	TGCGCCAGCAGCTTGGATGCTAGCGGGAGTATTATCTCCTACGAGCAGTACTTC	CASSLDASGSIISYEQYF
TRBV5-5	.	TRBJ2-2	.	TGTGCCAGCAGCTTCGGGCAGGGGATAAGCGGGGAGCTGTTTTTT	CASSFGQGISGELFF
TRBV7-7	few	TRBJ2-6	.	TGTGCCAGCAGCCCGGGGGAGTGGCTCTCTGGGGCCAACGTCCTGACTTTC	CASSPGEWLSGANVLTF
TRBV19	.	TRBJ2-7	.	TGTGCCAGTAGTATAGGGCGGGCCTCCTACGAGCAGTACTTC	CASSIGRASYEQYF
TRBV15	.	TRBJ1-1	.	TGTGCCACCAGCAGAGCGCCCGAGTCAGAAGCTTTCTTT	CATSRAPESEAFF
TRBV19	.	TRBJ1-1	.	TGTGCCAGTAGTATCCAACAGGGAAGGGGGACCATGAACACTGAAGCTTTCTTT	CASSIQQGRGTMNTEAFF
TRBV25-1	.	TRBJ2-3	.	TGTGCCAGTCGAGCGGGTTGGGCATCAGATACGCAGTATTTT	CASRAGWASDTQYF
TRBV5-6	.	TRBJ1-2	TRBD1	TGTGCCAGCAGCGGCCGGGACAGGGGGCTTGGCTACACCTTC	CASSGRDRGLGYTF
TRBV6-4	.	TRBJ2-1	TRBD2	TGTGCCAGCAGTGACGGGCTAGCGGGAGGAGGGGAGCAGTTCTTC	CASSDGLAGGGEQFF
TRBV4-1	.	TRBJ2-7	.	TGCGCCAGCAGCCAAGAAACGCAGGGGGGAAGCGAGCAGTACTTC	CASSQETQGGSEQYF
TRBV18	few	TRBJ1-2	.	TGTGCCAGCTCACCCCAGGGGTCTGATGGCTACACCTTC	CASSPQGSDGYTF
TRBV6-1	.	TRBJ2-5	TRBD1	TGTGCCAGCAGGCCACAGGGGGCCGGGGAGACCCAGTACTTC	CASRPQGAGETQYF
TRBV6-1	few	TRBJ1-5	.	TGTGCCAGCAGCATTTGGACAGTTAGCAATCAGCCCCAGCATTTT	CASSIWTVSNQPQHF
TRBV6-1	once	TRBJ2-7	.	TGTGCCAGCCCTGGGACCCAGGGGCTCGACGAGCAGTACTTC	CASPGTQGLDEQYF
TRBV6-5	few	TRBJ2-1	TRBD1	TGTGCCAGCAGTCACAGGGGCGTAATAAATGAGCAGTTCTTC	CASSHRGVINEQFF
TRBV6-6	.	TRBJ1-5	.	TGTGCCAGCAGTCACCCCGGGAGAAATCAGCCCCAGCATTTT	CASSHPGRNQPQHF
TRBV19	once	TRBJ2-2	.	TGTGCCAGTAGTAACGCGGGATCGAACACCGGGGAGCTGTTTTTT	CASSNAGSNTGELFF